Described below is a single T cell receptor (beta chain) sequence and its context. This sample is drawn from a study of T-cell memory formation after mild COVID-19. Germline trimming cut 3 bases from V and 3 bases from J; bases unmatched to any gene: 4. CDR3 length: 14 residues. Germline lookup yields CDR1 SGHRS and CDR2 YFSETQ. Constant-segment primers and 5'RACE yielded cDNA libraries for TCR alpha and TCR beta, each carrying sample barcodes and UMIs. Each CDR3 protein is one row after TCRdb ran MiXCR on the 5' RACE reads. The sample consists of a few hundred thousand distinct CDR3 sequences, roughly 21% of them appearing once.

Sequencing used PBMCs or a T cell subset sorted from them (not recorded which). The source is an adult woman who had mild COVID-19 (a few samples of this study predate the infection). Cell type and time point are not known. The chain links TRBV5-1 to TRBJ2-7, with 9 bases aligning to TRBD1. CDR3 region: CASSSGTGNYEQYF. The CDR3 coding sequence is TGCGCCAGCAGCTCGGGGACAGGGAACTACGAGCAGTACTTC.